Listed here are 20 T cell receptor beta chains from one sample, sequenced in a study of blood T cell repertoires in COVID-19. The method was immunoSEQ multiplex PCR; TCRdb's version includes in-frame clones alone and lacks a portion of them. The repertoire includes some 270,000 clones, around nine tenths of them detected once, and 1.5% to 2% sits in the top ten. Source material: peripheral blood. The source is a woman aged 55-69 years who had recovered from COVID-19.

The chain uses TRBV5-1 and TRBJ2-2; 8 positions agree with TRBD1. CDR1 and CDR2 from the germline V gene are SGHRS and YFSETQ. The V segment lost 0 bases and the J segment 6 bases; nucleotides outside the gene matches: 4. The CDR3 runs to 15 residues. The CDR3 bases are TGCGCCAGCAGCTTGGGACAGGGGTTGGCCGGGGAGCTGTTTTTT. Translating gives CASSLGQGLAGELFF. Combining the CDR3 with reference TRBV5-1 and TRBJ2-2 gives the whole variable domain KAGVTQTPRYLIKTRGQQVTLSCSPISGHRSVSWYQQTPGQGLQFLFEYFSETQRNKGNFPGRFSGRQFSNSRSEMNVSTLELGDSALYLCASSLGQGLAGELFFGEGSRLTVL.

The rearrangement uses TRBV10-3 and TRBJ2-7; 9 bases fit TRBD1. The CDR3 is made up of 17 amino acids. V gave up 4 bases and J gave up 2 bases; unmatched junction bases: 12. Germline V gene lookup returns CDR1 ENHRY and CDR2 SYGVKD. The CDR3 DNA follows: TGTGCCATCAGTGGAGGGATGGGGACAGGGTTTACCTACGAGCAGTACTTC. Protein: CAISGGMGTGFTYEQYF.

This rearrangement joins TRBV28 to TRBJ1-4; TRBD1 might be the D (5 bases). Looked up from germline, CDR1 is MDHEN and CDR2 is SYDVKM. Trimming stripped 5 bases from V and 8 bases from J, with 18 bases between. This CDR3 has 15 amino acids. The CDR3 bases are TGTGCCAGCAGTCACAGGTCCGGAGGGGAGGAAAAACTGTTTTTT. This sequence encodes CASSHRSGGEEKLFF.

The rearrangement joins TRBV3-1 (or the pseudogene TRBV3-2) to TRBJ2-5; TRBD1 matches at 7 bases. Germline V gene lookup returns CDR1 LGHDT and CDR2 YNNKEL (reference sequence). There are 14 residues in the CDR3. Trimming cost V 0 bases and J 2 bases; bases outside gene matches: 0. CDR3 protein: CASSQEGQQETQYF. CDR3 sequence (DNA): TGTGCCAGCAGCCAAGAGGGACAGCAAGAGACCCAGTACTTC.

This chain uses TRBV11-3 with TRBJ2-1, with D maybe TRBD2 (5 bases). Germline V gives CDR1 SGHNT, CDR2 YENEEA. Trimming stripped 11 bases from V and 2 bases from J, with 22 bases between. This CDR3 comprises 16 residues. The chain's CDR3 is CALALWWGHPYNEQFF. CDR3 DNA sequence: TGTGCCCTAGCCCTTTGGTGGGGTCACCCCTACAATGAGCAGTTCTTC.

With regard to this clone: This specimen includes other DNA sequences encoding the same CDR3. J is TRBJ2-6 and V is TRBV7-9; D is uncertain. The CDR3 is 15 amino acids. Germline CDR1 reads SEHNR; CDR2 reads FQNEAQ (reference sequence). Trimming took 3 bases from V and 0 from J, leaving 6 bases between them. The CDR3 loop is CASSFGGSGANVLTF. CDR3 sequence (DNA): TGTGCCAGCAGCTTCGGTGGCTCTGGGGCCAACGTCCTGACTTTC.

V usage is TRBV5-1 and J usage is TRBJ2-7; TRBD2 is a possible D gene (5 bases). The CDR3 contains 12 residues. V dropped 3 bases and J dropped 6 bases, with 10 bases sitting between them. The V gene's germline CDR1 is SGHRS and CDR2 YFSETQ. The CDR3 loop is CASSSDRGEQYF. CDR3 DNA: TGCGCCAGCAGCTCGGACCGGGGCGAGCAGTACTTC.

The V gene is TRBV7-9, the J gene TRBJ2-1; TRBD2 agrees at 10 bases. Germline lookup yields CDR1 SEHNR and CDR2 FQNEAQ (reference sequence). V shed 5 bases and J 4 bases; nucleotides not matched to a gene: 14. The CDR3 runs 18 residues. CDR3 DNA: TGTGCCAGCAGCGCCTCTGGAAGGACTAGCGGAGCATACAATGAGCAGTTCTTC. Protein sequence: CASSASGRTSGAYNEQFF.

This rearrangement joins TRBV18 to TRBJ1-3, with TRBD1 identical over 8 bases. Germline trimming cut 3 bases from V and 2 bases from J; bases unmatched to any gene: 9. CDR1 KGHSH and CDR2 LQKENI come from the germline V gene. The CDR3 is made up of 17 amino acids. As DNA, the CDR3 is TGTGCCAGCTCACCGCGGACGCTCAGGGGGCCTGGAAACACCATATATTTT. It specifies CASSPRTLRGPGNTIYF.

The CDR3 region is CASSRLSRVSGNTIYF. The CDR3 DNA reads as TGTGCCAGCAGCCGTTTGAGCAGGGTCTCTGGAAACACCATATATTTT. V usage is TRBV7-8 and J usage is TRBJ1-3, with D possibly being TRBD1 (5 bases). CDR1 and CDR2 (germline): SGHVS, FQNEAQ. Trimming removed 5 bases at V and 0 bases at J, with 14 bases between. The CDR3 length is 16 residues.

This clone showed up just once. The CDR3 nucleotides read TGTGCCAGCACGCCTAGCGGGGGGCTTCAAGAGACCCAGTACTTC. It yields the protein CASTPSGGLQETQYF. V usage is TRBV6-5 and J usage is TRBJ2-5, with TRBD2 matching 11 bases. CDR1 is MNHEY, CDR2 SVGAGI, per germline. CDR3 length: 15 amino acids. After removal of 7 bases from V and 2 bases from J, the junction contained 6 bases not matched to a gene.

The CDR3 reads CASSTRTGVTGELFF. The CDR3 DNA sequence: TGTGCCAGCAGCACCCGGACAGGGGTCACCGGGGAGCTGTTTTTT. This sequence joins TRBV14 and TRBJ2-2; TRBD1 matches at 9 bases. Per germline, CDR1 SGHDN and CDR2 FVKESK. The ends lost 5 bases at V and 4 bases at J; junction bases unmatched: 5. CDR3 length: 15 amino acids. The full variable domain, rest sourced from reference TRBV14 and TRBJ2-2, is EAGVTQFPSHSVIEKGQTVTLRCDPISGHDNLYWYRRVMGKEIKFLLHFVKESKQDESGMPNNRFLAERTGGTYSTLKVQPAELEDSGVYFCASSTRTGVTGELFFGEGSRLTVL.

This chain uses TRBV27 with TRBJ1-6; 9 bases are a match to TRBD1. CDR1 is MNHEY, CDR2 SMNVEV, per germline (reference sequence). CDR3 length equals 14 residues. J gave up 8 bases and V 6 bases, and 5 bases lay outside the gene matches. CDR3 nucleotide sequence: TGTGCCAGCAGAAAGACAGGGGGGGATTCACCCCTCCACTTT. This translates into CASRKTGGDSPLHF.

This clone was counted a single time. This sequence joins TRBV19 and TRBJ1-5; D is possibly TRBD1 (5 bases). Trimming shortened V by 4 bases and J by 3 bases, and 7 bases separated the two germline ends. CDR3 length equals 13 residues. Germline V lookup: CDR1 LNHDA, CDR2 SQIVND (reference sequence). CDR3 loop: CASSKGHNQPQHF. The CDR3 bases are TGTGCCAGTAGTAAGGGGCACAATCAGCCCCAGCATTTT.

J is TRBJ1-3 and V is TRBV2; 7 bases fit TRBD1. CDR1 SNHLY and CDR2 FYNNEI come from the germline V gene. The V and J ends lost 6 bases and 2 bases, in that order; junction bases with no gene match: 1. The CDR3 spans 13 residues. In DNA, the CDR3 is TGTGCCAGCAGGGGACAGACTGGAAACACCATATATTTT. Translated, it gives CASRGQTGNTIYF.

CDR3 DNA: TGTGCCAGCAGCTCCCTAGGAGCGGGGCCCGACACCGGGGAGCTGTTTTTT. This translates into CASSSLGAGPDTGELFF. The chain carries TRBV11-3 and TRBJ2-2; the match to TRBD2 covers 7 bases. CDR1 and CDR2 (germline): SGHNT, YENEEA. Trimming took 4 bases from V and 3 from J; bases not matched to a gene: 11. There are 17 residues in the CDR3.

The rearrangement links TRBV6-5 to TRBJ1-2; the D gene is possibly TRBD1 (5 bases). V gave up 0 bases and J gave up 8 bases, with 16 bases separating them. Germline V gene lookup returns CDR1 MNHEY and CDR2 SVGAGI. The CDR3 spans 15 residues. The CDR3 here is CASSYSGTRGVGYTF. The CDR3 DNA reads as TGTGCCAGCAGTTACTCGGGGACCCGGGGGGTGGGCTACACCTTC.

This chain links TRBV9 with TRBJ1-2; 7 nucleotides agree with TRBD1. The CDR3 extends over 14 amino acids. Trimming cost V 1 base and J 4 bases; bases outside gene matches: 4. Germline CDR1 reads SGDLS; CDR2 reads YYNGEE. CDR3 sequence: CASSVLTGPYGYTF. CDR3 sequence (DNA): TGTGCCAGCAGCGTATTGACAGGGCCCTATGGCTACACCTTC.

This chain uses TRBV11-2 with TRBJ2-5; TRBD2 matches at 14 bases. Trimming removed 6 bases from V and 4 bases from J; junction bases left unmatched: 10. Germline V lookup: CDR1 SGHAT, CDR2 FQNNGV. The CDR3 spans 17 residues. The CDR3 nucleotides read TGTGCCAGCAGTTCCGGGACTAGCGGGGGCAAGGGAGAGACCCAGTACTTC. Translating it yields CASSSGTSGGKGETQYF.

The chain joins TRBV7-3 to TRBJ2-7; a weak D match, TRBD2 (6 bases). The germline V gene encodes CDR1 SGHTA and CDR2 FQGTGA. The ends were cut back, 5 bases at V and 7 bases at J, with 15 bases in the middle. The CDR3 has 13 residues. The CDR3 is CASSPPGGREQYF. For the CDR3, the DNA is TGTGCCAGCAGCCCCCCCGGGGGTCGGGAGCAGTACTTC.